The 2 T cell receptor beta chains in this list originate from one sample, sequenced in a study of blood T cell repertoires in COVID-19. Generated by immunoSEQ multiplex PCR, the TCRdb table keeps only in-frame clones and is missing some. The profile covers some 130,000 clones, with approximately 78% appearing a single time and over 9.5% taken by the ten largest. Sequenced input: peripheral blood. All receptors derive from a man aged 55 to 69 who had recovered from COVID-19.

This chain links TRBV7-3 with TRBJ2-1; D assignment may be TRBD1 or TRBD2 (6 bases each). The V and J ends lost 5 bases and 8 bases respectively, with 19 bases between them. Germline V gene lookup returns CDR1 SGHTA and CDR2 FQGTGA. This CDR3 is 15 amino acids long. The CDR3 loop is CASSIRGNWRDEQFF. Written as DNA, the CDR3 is TGTGCCAGCAGCATAAGGGGGAACTGGAGGGATGAGCAGTTCTTC.

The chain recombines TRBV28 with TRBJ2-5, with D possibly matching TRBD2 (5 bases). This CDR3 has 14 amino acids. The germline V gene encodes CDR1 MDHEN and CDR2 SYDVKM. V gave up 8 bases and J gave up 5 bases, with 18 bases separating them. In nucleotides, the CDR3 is TGTGCCAGCCGCACCCCGGGAACGGTGGAGACCCAGTACTTC. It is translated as CASRTPGTVETQYF.